This T cell receptor (beta chain) was sequenced during a study of T and B cells in COVID-19 patients. Looking at the study overall: Of 20 active-infection patients, some 11 were critically ill with mechanical ventilation or extracorporeal membrane oxygenation. 18 of 20 active-infection patients had comorbidities associated with unfavorable COVID-19 outcome. Findings and limits, study-wide: In COVID-19 patients, T cell receptor beta variable and joining gene use was reportedly strongly skewed. CD4+, regulatory T cell, CD8+ and sorted SARS-CoV-2-responsive or tetramer+ T cells were not yet sequenced.

Multiplex PCR with BIOMED2 TRB-A/B primer pools amplified TRB rearrangements. One entry per CDR3 protein results from TCRdb running MiXCR on the multiplex PCR reads. The sample lists approximately 15,000 distinct CDR3 sequences; 25% to 35% were seen once. Each TRB amplification used about 230-550 ng of genomic DNA from blood. This clonotype was observed a few times. Its target is unknown. Sequencing was carried out using blood. The source of this sequence is a human donor who had recovered from COVID-19.

In nucleotides, the CDR3 is TGTGCCAGCAGTTTCCTCCGTGGGGGGCAGAACTATGGCTACACCTTC. It is translated as CASSFLRGGQNYGYTF. The rearrangement uses TRBV27 and TRBJ1-2; perhaps TRBD1 as D (6 bases). Germline assignment: CDR1 MNHEY and CDR2 SMNVEV (reference sequence). The V gene lost 3 bases and the J gene lost 2 bases, with 16 bases spanning the gap. This CDR3 spans 16 amino acids.